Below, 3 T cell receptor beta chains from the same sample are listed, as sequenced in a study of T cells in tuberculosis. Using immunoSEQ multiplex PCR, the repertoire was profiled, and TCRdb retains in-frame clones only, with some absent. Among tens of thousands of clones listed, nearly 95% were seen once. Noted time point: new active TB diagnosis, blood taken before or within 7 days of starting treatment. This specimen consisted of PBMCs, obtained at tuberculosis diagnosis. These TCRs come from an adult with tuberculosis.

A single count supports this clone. The CDR3 loop reads CASSFGEKLFF. Written as DNA, the CDR3 is TGTGCCAGCAGCTTCGGGGAAAAACTGTTTTTT. This chain joins TRBV5-4 and TRBJ1-4, with D unclear. V lost 2 bases, J lost 8 bases, and 4 bases lay in between. Germline-derived CDR1 and CDR2 are SGHNT and YYREEE (reference sequence). This CDR3 region has 11 residues.

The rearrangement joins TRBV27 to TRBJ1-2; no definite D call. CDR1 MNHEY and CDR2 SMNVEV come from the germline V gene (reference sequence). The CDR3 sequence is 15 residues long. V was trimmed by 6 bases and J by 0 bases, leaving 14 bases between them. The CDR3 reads CASRPGRAANYGYTF. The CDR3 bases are TGTGCCAGCAGACCGGGGAGGGCCGCTAACTATGGCTACACCTTC.

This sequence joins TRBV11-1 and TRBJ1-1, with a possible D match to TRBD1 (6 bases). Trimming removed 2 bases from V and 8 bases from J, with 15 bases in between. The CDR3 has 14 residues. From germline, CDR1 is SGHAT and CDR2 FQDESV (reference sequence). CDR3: CASSLQPRTAEAFF. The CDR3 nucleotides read TGTGCCAGCAGCTTACAACCCAGGACAGCCGAAGCTTTCTTT.